Below are 13 T cell receptor beta chains sequenced from a single sample in a study of blood T cell repertoires in COVID-19. Some clones are missing from TCRdb's copy, which holds only in-frame ones; the method was immunoSEQ multiplex PCR. The sample contains over 100,000 clones, about 89% of which appear only once. Sequences were obtained from peripheral blood. These receptors came from a man aged 45-65 years with acute or convalescent COVID-19.

The genes are TRBV11-2 and TRBJ2-1, with D tentatively TRBD2 (5 bases). Germline V CDR1 and CDR2: SGHAT, FQNNGV. The CDR3 has 15 residues. V was cut by 5 bases and J by 7 bases, with 18 bases left in between. CDR3 in DNA: TGTGCCAGCAGCCCCGGGGTTGGGCTCATTAATGAGCAGTTCTTC. Residues: CASSPGVGLINEQFF.

This clone appeared a few times. The chain couples TRBV30 to TRBJ1-5, with TRBD1 matching over 10 bases. The junction had 9 bases not matched to a gene; V was cut back by 7 bases and J by 0 bases. The CDR3 loop spans 16 amino acids. Germline CDR1 GTSNPN, CDR2 SVGIG (reference sequence). Here the CDR3 reads CAYTGTGDYSNQPQHF. The CDR3 coding sequence is TGTGCCTACACCGGGACAGGGGACTATAGCAATCAGCCCCAGCATTTT.

This chain uses TRBV28 with TRBJ1-5; maybe TRBD1 (5 bases). Looked up from germline, CDR1 is MDHEN and CDR2 is SYDVKM. V lost 10 bases and J 5 bases, leaving 21 bases between the germline ends. The CDR3 sequence is 15 residues long. CDR3 region: CATLSLGGGDQPQHF. DNA of the CDR3: TGTGCCACCCTCAGTTTAGGTGGGGGGGATCAGCCCCAGCATTTT.

This rearrangement joins TRBV28 to TRBJ1-5; TRBD1 matches at 9 bases. The CDR3 has 17 residues. Germline CDR1 reads MDHEN; CDR2 reads SYDVKM. The J segment lost 4 bases and the V segment lost 5 bases, leaving 12 bases of the junction unmatched. The CDR3 DNA reads as TGTGCCAGCAGTGTATCATCCCCGGGACAGGGAAATCAGCCCCAGCATTTT. Translation: CASSVSSPGQGNQPQHF.

This clone was observed once. This CDR3 reads CASMRLTEAFF. Here the CDR3 DNA reads TGTGCCAGCATGAGATTAACTGAAGCTTTCTTT. V gene TRBV6-5 combines with J gene TRBJ1-1, with no clear D. Germline V gene sequence: CDR1 MNHEY, CDR2 SVGAGI. This CDR3 comprises 11 residues. V lost 7 bases and J 5 bases, leaving 8 bases between the germline ends.

The chain carries TRBV7-9 and TRBJ2-2, with TRBD2 as a possible D gene (5 bases). The V and J ends lost 4 bases and 7 bases respectively, with 16 bases between them. CDR1 and CDR2 from the germline V gene are SEHNR and FQNEAQ (reference sequence). This CDR3 is 15 amino acids long. CDR3 protein: CASSYDGGYGGELFF. The CDR3 DNA reads TGTGCCAGCAGCTACGACGGCGGGTATGGCGGGGAGCTGTTTTTT.

This clone has a handful of counts. The rearrangement uses TRBV5-5 and TRBJ2-1, with 11 bases identical to TRBD1. J was trimmed by 3 bases and V by 3 bases; bases with no gene match: 8. The germline V gene has CDR1 SGHKS and CDR2 YYEKEE (reference sequence). This CDR3 comprises 17 residues. Here the CDR3 reads CASSSDRGLASYNEQFF. As DNA, the CDR3 is TGTGCCAGCAGCTCGGACAGGGGGCTAGCGAGCTACAATGAGCAGTTCTTC.

The chain is built from TRBV13 and TRBJ2-5; 7 bases fit TRBD2. Trimming cost V 4 bases and J 4 bases; bases outside gene matches: 12. This CDR3 has 16 amino acids. Looked up from germline, CDR1 is PRHDT and CDR2 is FYEKMQ (reference sequence). The CDR3, as DNA: TGTGCCAGCAGCTCCCCCGGCGGGAGAGGGAGAGAGACCCAGTACTTC. It translates to CASSSPGGRGRETQYF. Based on the CDR3 plus reference TRBV13 and TRBJ2-5, the full variable domain is AAGVIQSPRHLIKEKRETATLKCYPIPRHDTVYWYQQGPGQDPQFLISFYEKMQSDKGSIPDRFSAQQFSDYHSELNMSSLELGDSALYFCASSSPGGRGRETQYFGPGTRLLVL.

This chain joins TRBV12-5 and TRBJ2-1, with 7 bases fitting TRBD1. Per the germline V gene, CDR1 is LGHNT and CDR2 is FRNRAP. With 5 bases clipped from V and 5 bases from J, the junction kept 3 bases outside the gene matches. This CDR3 has 13 amino acids. The CDR3 sequence: CASGPGTDNEQFF. The CDR3 DNA sequence: TGTGCTAGTGGTCCGGGGACAGACAATGAGCAGTTCTTC. Filled out from reference TRBV12-5 and TRBJ2-1, the complete variable domain reads DARVTQTPRHKVTEMGQEVTMRCQPILGHNTVFWYRQTMMQGLELLAYFRNRAPLDDSGMPKDRFSAEMPDATLATLKIQPSEPRDSAVYFCASGPGTDNEQFFGPGTRLTVL.

J is TRBJ2-2 and V is TRBV19; 7 nucleotides match TRBD1. From germline, CDR1 is LNHDA and CDR2 SQIVND (reference sequence). Unmatched junction bases numbered 11, after V lost 5 bases and J lost 5 bases. The CDR3 has 16 residues. CDR3 residues: CASSLRRQGRTGELFF. The CDR3 coding sequence is TGTGCCAGTAGTCTAAGACGACAGGGCCGGACCGGGGAGCTGTTTTTT. The variable domain in full, completed from reference TRBV19 and TRBJ2-2, reads DGGITQSPKYLFRKEGQNVTLSCEQNLNHDAMYWYRQDPGQGLRLIYYSQIVNDFQKGDIAEGYSVSREKKESFPLTVTSAQKNPTAFYLCASSLRRQGRTGELFFGEGSRLTVL.

The genes are TRBV19 and TRBJ2-7; TRBD2 aligns across 13 bases. The V gene end was trimmed by 5 bases and the J gene end by 0 bases; junction bases not matched to a gene: 4. Germline lookup yields CDR1 LNHDA and CDR2 SQIVND (reference sequence). The CDR3 spans 16 residues. This CDR3 is CASSWGLAGTSYEQYF. The CDR3 DNA reads TGTGCCAGTAGTTGGGGACTAGCGGGGACCTCCTACGAGCAGTACTTC.

The chain carries TRBV30 and TRBJ1-6; TRBD1 matches 8 bases. Germline CDR1 reads GTSNPN; CDR2 reads SVGIG (reference sequence). The CDR3 extends over 15 amino acids. V dropped 4 bases and J dropped 9; count of bases not matched to a gene: 11. DNA of the CDR3: TGTGCCTGGACGTTTGGAGGACAGGGAATTTCACCCCTCCACTTT. Its translation is CAWTFGGQGISPLHF.

This chain connects TRBV5-1 to TRBJ2-1, with 10 nucleotides matching TRBD2. V shed 1 base, J shed 6 bases, and the junction held 22 bases outside the gene matches. The CDR3 length is 21 residues. Germline V lookup: CDR1 SGHRS, CDR2 YFSETQ. DNA of the CDR3: TGCGCCAGCAGCTTGCCAGGGGGTCTCTTCGCGGGACTAGCGAGCTCCAATGAGCAGTTCTTC. Translation: CASSLPGGLFAGLASSNEQFF.